This T cell receptor beta chain derives from a study of cytomegalovirus exposure and HLA in healthy donors. 13 Jbeta primers and 60 Vbeta primers were used for the PCR. Clones were sequenced by immunoSEQ multiplex PCR, and TCRdb holds only the in-frame ones, with some missing. The sample has about 190,000 clones, more than 65% seen once. The table lists this clone with a few counts. Antigen specificity is unknown. Study results and limitations: Likely technical artifact: a cluster of highly shared sequence variants. Most CMV-associated TCR beta chains appeared HLA-restricted in a later analysis.

Germline CDR1 is SGHNT and CDR2 is YYREEE (reference sequence). V dropped 2 bases and J dropped 3; count of bases not matched to a gene: 3. The CDR3 is 15 residues long. The chain uses TRBV5-4 and TRBJ2-1, with TRBD2 matching over 9 bases. Sample: PBMCs. The sequence was obtained from a man aged 40-55 years in good health and CMV-seropositive. The CDR3 DNA reads as TGTGCCAGCAGCTTTGGGACTAGCTTCTACAATGAGCAGTTCTTC. This translates into CASSFGTSFYNEQFF.